This T cell receptor (beta chain) appears in the sequencing data of a study of T cell changes during pregnancy in multiple sclerosis. This clone was observed once. Data came from immunoSEQ multiplex PCR; TCRdb stores just in-frame clones and leaves some out. The sample gives fewer than 85,000 clones, around 94% of which show up once; about 2.5% is in the top ten. The V end was cut by 0 bases, the J end by 0 bases, with 13 bases between. Germline CDR1 and CDR2: SGDLS and YYNGEE. The CDR3 covers 16 residues. The sequencing used peripheral blood, collected in the third trimester of pregnancy. The sequence was obtained from a female donor in good health, enrolled as a control in a pregnancy study. V is TRBV9 and J is TRBJ2-7; possibly TRBD1 for D (5 bases). The CDR3 loop is CASSVGADTVSYEQYF. The CDR3 DNA sequence: TGTGCCAGCAGCGTAGGCGCGGACACAGTCTCCTACGAGCAGTACTTC.